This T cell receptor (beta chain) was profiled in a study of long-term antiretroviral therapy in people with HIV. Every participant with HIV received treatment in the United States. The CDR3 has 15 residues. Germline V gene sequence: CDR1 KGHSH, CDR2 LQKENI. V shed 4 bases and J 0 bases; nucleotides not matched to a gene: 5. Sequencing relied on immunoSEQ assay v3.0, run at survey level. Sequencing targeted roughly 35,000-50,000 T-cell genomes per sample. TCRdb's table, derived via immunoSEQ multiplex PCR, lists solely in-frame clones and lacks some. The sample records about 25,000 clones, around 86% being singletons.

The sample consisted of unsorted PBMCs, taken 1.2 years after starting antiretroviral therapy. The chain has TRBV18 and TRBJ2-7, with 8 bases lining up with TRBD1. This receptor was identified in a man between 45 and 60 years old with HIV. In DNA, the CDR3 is TGTGCCAGCTCACGGACAGGGTTGAGCTCCTACGAGCAGTACTTC. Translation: CASSRTGLSSYEQYF.